This T cell receptor (beta chain) came from a study of CD8+CD57+ T cells in acquired aplastic anemia (dated by TCRdb to 2016 to 2019). With respect to the entire study: A mean of about 3.2 ug of DNA, ranging from roughly 0.2 to 30 ug, was extracted from sorted CD4+ and CD8+ cells. Mean read counts for healthy donor samples were 10 million to 10.8 million for CD4+ cells and roughly 12 million for CD8+ cells. The paper as a whole reports these results and caveats: Roughly 30 CD8+ CDR3 sequences were found to be shared between patients and controls, but these sequences appeared to be highly expressed in patients and within the immunodominant clones of the patients. Between patients and healthy controls, no significant difference in CD8+ Simpson's diversity was found (P=0.060).

TCR repertoires of sorted CD4+ and CD8+ blood T cells from severe aplastic anemia patients and healthy subjects were deep-sequenced in the study. Ficoll-Paque density gradient centrifugation was used to isolate peripheral blood mononuclear cells. Before DNA extraction, CD4+ and CD8+ T cells were sorted with FACS or magnetic beads. Trimming at the junction amounts to 5 bases on V and 5 bases on J, and the germline ends lie 27 bases apart. Its CDR3 holds 18 amino acids, cysteine through phenylalanine. Only the CDR3 DNA is retained, 54 bases long and in frame from the first base. In the germline V gene (reference sequence), CDR1 corresponds to SGHAT and CDR2 to FQDESV. As regards this clonotype: Its target antigen remains unknown. Per-base quality was not reported, and no clone a single base away is much larger than it.

Genomic DNA was used as template for profiling of TCR beta VDJ combinations and CDR3 sequences. An Illumina HiSeq 2000 was used for TCR repertoire sequencing. For the original study's pipeline: TRBV/TRBJ rearrangement plots, CDR3 size and DJ length profiles, and Simpson's diversity index were used to assess repertoires. The most abundant DNA sequence in the deep sequencing data was taken as the immunodominant clone. CDR3 amino acid sequences were screened for sharing across subjects and were compared with published repertoires and the VDJdb database. The public reads were reanalyzed by TCRdb: fastp trimming at Q25, MiXCR alignment, in-frame beta chains only. Entries that share a CDR3 protein sequence are merged under the most common genes and DNA. TCRdb assigned the V and J calls; the authors' analysis was not used. The sample profile shows roughly 58,000 distinct CDR3 sequences; roughly 54% of them were found once. 2% to 3% of the sample is in the top ten clones.

Sample: sorted CD4+, CD8+, or CD8+CD57+ T cells (not recorded which) from PBMCs. The chain links TRBV11-1 with TRBJ1-2, with the D gene not clear enough to name. The source is a human donor in good health, serving as a control. The encoded CDR3 is CASSASGRETPIGYGYTF. The DNA reads as follows: TGTGCCAGCAGCGCAAGCGGTCGTGAGACTCCCATCGGGTATGGCTACACCTTC.